A selection of T cell receptor beta chains follows, all from one sample in a study of blood T cell repertoires in COVID-19. The protocol was immunoSEQ multiplex PCR, while the TCRdb copy is restricted to in-frame clones and leaves out a portion. The sample holds around 200,000 clones, around 86% seen once. The sample consisted of peripheral blood. The origin of the receptors is a man aged 50-59 years with acute or convalescent COVID-19. The CDR3 runs from the conserved cysteine through the conserved F or W. The order of the fields is V gene, CDR3 length, clone size, D gene, J gene, CDR3 DNA, CDR3 protein. D genes are given only for firm matches. Size is stated for part of the rows, as once, few or many counts, or as a class when the clone is expanded.

>TRBV7-3|16|.|TRBD1|TRBJ2-1
TGTGCCAGCAGCCACTATGCCGGGACAGGCCTAAATGAGCAGTTCTTC
CASSHYAGTGLNEQFF
>TRBV5-4|15|.|TRBD1|TRBJ1-3
TGTGCCAGCAGCTCGCGGACAGGGAGTGGAAACACCATATATTTT
CASSSRTGSGNTIYF
>TRBV7-9|15|.|.|TRBJ1-1
TGTGCCAGCAGCCCTACGGGACACCGGAACACTGAAGCTTTCTTT
CASSPTGHRNTEAFF
>TRBV18|14|.|.|TRBJ1-2
TGTGCCAGCTCACCCTCCGAGGAGAGTTATGGCTACACCTTC
CASSPSEESYGYTF
>TRBV4-1|17|.|TRBD1|TRBJ2-7
TGCGCCAGCAGCCAAGATCGGACCGGGACAGGGGCCTACGAGCAGTACTTC
CASSQDRTGTGAYEQYF
>TRBV10-2|13|.|.|TRBJ1-5
TGCGCCAGCAACGGACAGAGCAATCAGCCCCAGCATTTT
CASNGQSNQPQHF
>TRBV12-3/TRBV12-4|13|.|TRBD1|TRBJ1-2
TGTGCCAGCAACGCCGGGACAGGGGGCGGCTACACCTTC
CASNAGTGGGYTF
>TRBV4-2|14|.|TRBD1|TRBJ2-5
TGTGCCAGCAGCCGACAGGGGGCCTGGGAGACCCAGTACTTC
CASSRQGAWETQYF
>TRBV23-1|16|.|TRBD1|TRBJ2-7
TGCGCCAGGAGACCCCCGCGCAGGGGGTATACCTACGAGCAGTACTTC
CARRPPRRGYTYEQYF
>TRBV7-9|13|.|.|TRBJ2-1
TGTGCCAGCAGCTTCCGGGGAGAAAATGAGCAGTTCTTC
CASSFRGENEQFF
>TRBV27|15|once|TRBD1|TRBJ2-5
TGTGCCAGCACCACCACAGGGGGCGCGGACGAGACCCAGTACTTC
CASTTTGGADETQYF
>TRBV5-4|19|.|.|TRBJ2-6
TGTGCCAGCAGCTTTACAGCCGCGACAGGTCTGTCTGGGGCCAACGTCCTGACTTTC
CASSFTAATGLSGANVLTF
>TRBV29-1|13|.|TRBD1|TRBJ2-5
TGCAGCGTTGAGACAGGGATGGGTGAGACCCAGTACTTC
CSVETGMGETQYF
>TRBV30|18|.|TRBD1|TRBJ1-3
TGTGCCTGGAGGGGCTATTACAGGGGGGGAGTAAGAGGAAACACCATATATTTT
CAWRGYYRGGVRGNTIYF
>TRBV15|12|few|.|TRBJ1-2
TGTGCCACCAGCAGTTATCTCTATGGCTACACCTTC
CATSSYLYGYTF
>TRBV2|14|.|.|TRBJ1-1
TGTGCCAGTGCAGCTGGGGGGGGTGACACTGAAGCTTTCTTT
CASAAGGGDTEAFF
>TRBV4-2|17|once|.|TRBJ2-5
TGTGCCAGCAGCCGATCTCTGGGCCGGGGGACGGGGGAGACCCAGTACTTC
CASSRSLGRGTGETQYF
>TRBV6-5|16|.|.|TRBJ1-3
TGTGCCAGCAGTTACTCGAAGGGGGTGTCTGGAAACACCATATATTTT
CASSYSKGVSGNTIYF
>TRBV4-1|13|.|.|TRBJ1-1
TGCGCCAGCAGCCTCGCAGGGAACACTGAAGCTTTCTTT
CASSLAGNTEAFF
>TRBV5-1|15|.|.|TRBJ1-1
TGCGCCAGCAGCTTGACAGAGACCATGAACACTGAAGCTTTCTTT
CASSLTETMNTEAFF
>TRBV6-5|15|.|TRBD1|TRBJ1-2
TGTGCCAGCACTTGGACAGGCGAGTCTAACTATGGCTACACCTTC
CASTWTGESNYGYTF
>TRBV30|13|.|.|TRBJ2-6
TGTGCCTGGCAAAACTCTGGGGCCAACGTCCTGACTTTC
CAWQNSGANVLTF
>TRBV10-2|15|.|.|TRBJ1-1
TGCGCCAGCAGTAAACGGGGAGAGAGGGGGACTGAAGCTTTCTTT
CASSKRGERGTEAFF
>TRBV7-2|15|.|TRBD1|TRBJ1-4
TGTGCCAGCAGCTTAGGGGGACAGACTAATGAAAAACTGTTTTTT
CASSLGGQTNEKLFF
>TRBV18|15|.|TRBD1|TRBJ2-5
TGTGCCAGCTCACCACCGGCAGGGGGCTTAGAGACCCAGTACTTC
CASSPPAGGLETQYF
>TRBV6-1|14|.|TRBD1|TRBJ2-1
TGTGCCAGCAGTGAAGGGGACAGAGGTGATGAGCAGTTCTTC
CASSEGDRGDEQFF
>TRBV6-6|16|.|.|TRBJ2-2
TGTGCCAGCAGTTACTCGGGGGGGGCCCCCACCGGGGAGCTGTTTTTT
CASSYSGGAPTGELFF
>TRBV18|14|.|.|TRBJ1-5
TGTGCCAGCTCACCTGCGATGAGCAATCAGCCCCAGCATTTT
CASSPAMSNQPQHF
>TRBV5-1|11|few|.|TRBJ2-1
TGCGCCAGCAGCCTGTACAATGAGCAGTTCTTC
CASSLYNEQFF
>TRBV18|16|.|TRBD1|TRBJ2-7
TGTGCCAGCTCACCACCCTCCGGGACAGGGGCATACGAGCAGTACTTC
CASSPPSGTGAYEQYF
>TRBV7-9|13|.|.|TRBJ2-1
TGTGCCAGCAGCCTCGGACAACACAATGAGCAGTTCTTC
CASSLGQHNEQFF
>TRBV19|16|.|.|TRBJ1-2
TGTGCCAGTAGCTTCGGGGGTTCCGTAGCTAACTATGGCTACACCTTC
CASSFGGSVANYGYTF
>TRBV7-3|9|.|.|TRBJ2-7
TGTGCCAGCAGCCCTCCCCAGTACTTC
CASSPPQYF
>TRBV19|12|.|.|TRBJ1-2
TGTGCCAGTCGGAGGGGGGGGTATGGCTACACCTTC
CASRRGGYGYTF
>TRBV12-3/TRBV12-4|12|.|.|TRBJ2-7
TGTGCCAGCAGTTCCTCCTCCTACGAGCAGTACTTC
CASSSSSYEQYF
>TRBV4-1|16|.|TRBD2|TRBJ2-1
TGCGCCAGCAGCCAAGAGCCTCCAGAAGCGGGGAATGAGCAGTTCTTC
CASSQEPPEAGNEQFF
>TRBV18|12|.|.|TRBJ1-1
TGTGCCAGCTCACCGACACAGGGAGAAGCTTTCTTT
CASSPTQGEAFF
>TRBV19|14|.|.|TRBJ1-2
TGTGCCAGTAGTTCGAGACTTTCGGAGAATGGCTACACCTTC
CASSSRLSENGYTF
>TRBV5-1|15|.|.|TRBJ2-3
TGCGCCAGCAGCTTGTGGGCCAATCCGGGGGATACGCAGTATTTT
CASSLWANPGDTQYF
>TRBV2|14|.|TRBD2|TRBJ2-1
TGTGCCAGCATGGGGACTAGCGGGGGGAATGAGCAGTTCTTC
CASMGTSGGNEQFF
>TRBV6-5|11|.|.|TRBJ1-2
TGCGCTGCGGGGGGGAACTATGGCTACACCTTC
CAAGGNYGYTF
>TRBV4-1|17|.|.|TRBJ2-5
TGCGCCAGCAGCCAAGGTATTGGGGGGGCCCGTCAAGAGACCCAGTACTTC
CASSQGIGGARQETQYF
>TRBV6-4|10|.|.|TRBJ2-7
TGTGCCAGCAGACAGTACGAGCAGTACTTC
CASRQYEQYF
>TRBV10-3|19|once|.|TRBJ1-1
TGTGCCATCAGTGAGTCTGGGTGGGGAGGTGGGGCGGTGAACACTGAAGCTTTCTTT
CAISESGWGGGAVNTEAFF
>TRBV19|15|.|TRBD2|TRBJ2-5
TGTGCCAGTAGCGCCCTAGCGGGGGAGCGTGAGACCCAGTACTTC
CASSALAGERETQYF
>TRBV5-1|17|.|TRBD2|TRBJ2-5
TGCGCCAGCAGCTTGGCGGGTAGCGGGGGGACCCAAGAGACCCAGTACTTC
CASSLAGSGGTQETQYF
>TRBV3-1/TRBV3-2|15|few|.|TRBJ1-1
TGTGCCAGCAGCCCGGTTGACAGGTGGAACACTGAAGCTTTCTTT
CASSPVDRWNTEAFF
>TRBV5-1|14|.|TRBD1|TRBJ2-1
TGCGCCAGCAGCTCGACAGGGGCAGGTAATGAGCAGTTCTTC
CASSSTGAGNEQFF
>TRBV6-5|14|once|.|TRBJ1-5
TGTGCCAGCAGCATCTCAGGGTACAGTCAGCCCCAGCATTTT
CASSISGYSQPQHF
>TRBV7-8|15|.|.|TRBJ2-7
TGTGCCAGCAGCTTAAACCAGGGTTTGTCCTACGAGCAGTACTTC
CASSLNQGLSYEQYF
>TRBV12-3/TRBV12-4|13|.|.|TRBJ1-2
TGTGCCAGCAGTTTGACAGGCCCGGTAGGCTACACCTTC
CASSLTGPVGYTF
>TRBV14|17|.|TRBD1|TRBJ1-2
TGTGCCAGCAGCCCAGGGACAGGGGGCGGCGGGGACTATGGCTACACCTTC
CASSPGTGGGGDYGYTF
>TRBV5-5|13|.|.|TRBJ1-5
TGTGCCAGCAGCTTGGTCCCGGATCAGCCCCAGCATTTT
CASSLVPDQPQHF
>TRBV7-9|15|.|.|TRBJ2-2
TGTGCCAGCAGCCCCAAGGCAGGGAACACCGGGGAGCTGTTTTTT
CASSPKAGNTGELFF
>TRBV18|12|.|.|TRBJ1-4
TGTGCCAGCTCACGAGGGAGGGGAAAACTGTTTTTT
CASSRGRGKLFF
>TRBV18|16|.|TRBD1|TRBJ1-2
TGTGCCAGCTCACCCCCGGGACAGCGAACTAACTATGGCTACACCTTC
CASSPPGQRTNYGYTF
>TRBV7-9|14|.|TRBD2|TRBJ2-3
TGTGCCAGCAGCTTACGGACTAGCGGTGATACGCAGTATTTT
CASSLRTSGDTQYF